Listed below are T cell receptor beta chains from one sample, sequenced in a study of cytomegalovirus exposure and HLA in healthy donors. Sequencing was performed with immunoSEQ multiplex PCR; in TCRdb, only in-frame clones are kept and a portion is missing. Of roughly 220,000 clones listed, around nine tenths are singletons. The sample was PBMCs. These receptors were taken from a woman between 18 and 29 years old in good health and CMV-seronegative. The conserved cysteine and the conserved F or W are not part of the CDR3 here. Each record gives: D gene, clone size, J gene, V gene, CDR3 protein. The D gene is left open where the match is weak. Where a row states a size, it is once, few, many or the class of an expanded clone; other rows omit it.

D gene: NA; clone size: NA; J gene: TRBJ1-1; V gene: TRBV5-5; CDR3 protein: ASSLRDPEAF
D gene: NA; clone size: NA; J gene: TRBJ1-1; V gene: TRBV10-3; CDR3 protein: AISGERGGTEAF
D gene: TRBD2; clone size: NA; J gene: TRBJ2-5; V gene: TRBV4-2; CDR3 protein: ASSRGLAGGRETQY
D gene: TRBD1; clone size: NA; J gene: TRBJ2-7; V gene: TRBV30; CDR3 protein: AWSVLQGFYDYEQY
D gene: NA; clone size: NA; J gene: TRBJ2-6; V gene: TRBV7-9; CDR3 protein: ASTIGVNGANVLT
D gene: TRBD1; clone size: NA; J gene: TRBJ2-1; V gene: TRBV18; CDR3 protein: ASSPDRGGEQF
D gene: NA; clone size: NA; J gene: TRBJ1-5; V gene: TRBV29-1; CDR3 protein: SVGGEGQPQH
D gene: NA; clone size: NA; J gene: TRBJ2-7; V gene: TRBV27; CDR3 protein: ASSLQQGAGDPYEQY
D gene: NA; clone size: NA; J gene: TRBJ1-2; V gene: TRBV27; CDR3 protein: ASSFSPGASYGYT
D gene: TRBD1; clone size: NA; J gene: TRBJ1-4; V gene: TRBV7-8; CDR3 protein: ASSLRQGREKLF
D gene: NA; clone size: NA; J gene: TRBJ2-6; V gene: TRBV1; CDR3 protein: TSSQGQGGSGANVLT
D gene: NA; clone size: NA; J gene: TRBJ1-1; V gene: TRBV7-9; CDR3 protein: ASSRQSEAF
D gene: TRBD2; clone size: NA; J gene: TRBJ2-5; V gene: TRBV10-1; CDR3 protein: ASSESLPASGTRETQY
D gene: TRBD1; clone size: NA; J gene: TRBJ2-4; V gene: TRBV29-1; CDR3 protein: SGETGGSSIQY
D gene: TRBD1; clone size: NA; J gene: TRBJ1-1; V gene: TRBV7-6; CDR3 protein: ASSLVGTENTEAF
D gene: NA; clone size: NA; J gene: TRBJ2-5; V gene: TRBV5-6; CDR3 protein: ASRLEGAGQETQY
D gene: TRBD2; clone size: NA; J gene: TRBJ2-5; V gene: TRBV5-4; CDR3 protein: ASSKGLAGGPGETQY
D gene: NA; clone size: once; J gene: TRBJ2-7; V gene: TRBV5-1; CDR3 protein: ASSLPLTGRYEQY
D gene: NA; clone size: NA; J gene: TRBJ2-1; V gene: TRBV27; CDR3 protein: ASSPLTGGSYNEQF
D gene: NA; clone size: once; J gene: TRBJ2-5; V gene: TRBV15; CDR3 protein: ATSRVGLEGRETQY
D gene: NA; clone size: NA; J gene: TRBJ2-2; V gene: TRBV4-2; CDR3 protein: ASSHRAGFANTGELF
D gene: NA; clone size: NA; J gene: TRBJ1-2; V gene: TRBV28; CDR3 protein: ASSVIGSMEGGYGYT
D gene: NA; clone size: NA; J gene: TRBJ2-7; V gene: TRBV5-4; CDR3 protein: ASSLDGGPSYEQY
D gene: TRBD2; clone size: NA; J gene: TRBJ2-7; V gene: TRBV5-1; CDR3 protein: ASSSKGLAESYEQY
D gene: TRBD1; clone size: NA; J gene: TRBJ1-4; V gene: TRBV11-2; CDR3 protein: ASSIEGQGFEKLF
D gene: NA; clone size: NA; J gene: TRBJ1-2; V gene: TRBV21-1; CDR3 protein: ASSSYTFFLNGYT
D gene: NA; clone size: NA; J gene: TRBJ1-6; V gene: TRBV11-2; CDR3 protein: ASSLDIRGTYNSPLH
D gene: NA; clone size: NA; J gene: TRBJ1-5; V gene: TRBV6-1; CDR3 protein: ASTVQSNQPQH
D gene: NA; clone size: NA; J gene: TRBJ1-3; V gene: TRBV7-6; CDR3 protein: ASSFGGSGNTIY
D gene: NA; clone size: NA; J gene: TRBJ1-5; V gene: TRBV7-2; CDR3 protein: ASSQGNFGNQPQH
D gene: NA; clone size: NA; J gene: TRBJ2-1; V gene: TRBV2; CDR3 protein: ASSRESDSNEQF
D gene: NA; clone size: NA; J gene: TRBJ2-1; V gene: TRBV7-9; CDR3 protein: ASSRQTAVDEQF
D gene: NA; clone size: once; J gene: TRBJ1-1; V gene: TRBV30; CDR3 protein: AYNPLGGGTEAF
D gene: NA; clone size: NA; J gene: TRBJ2-2; V gene: TRBV30; CDR3 protein: AWSVTRGGGELF
D gene: TRBD1; clone size: NA; J gene: TRBJ1-2; V gene: TRBV5-4; CDR3 protein: ASSLLQQGAYGYT
D gene: NA; clone size: NA; J gene: TRBJ2-7; V gene: TRBV10-3; CDR3 protein: AISESPPGSFMDEQY
D gene: NA; clone size: NA; J gene: TRBJ1-1; V gene: TRBV29-1; CDR3 protein: SVGGETNTEAF
D gene: TRBD1; clone size: NA; J gene: TRBJ2-3; V gene: TRBV19; CDR3 protein: ASRQGAGTDTQY
D gene: TRBD1; clone size: NA; J gene: TRBJ1-5; V gene: TRBV28; CDR3 protein: ASVDRGPPFSNQPQH
D gene: NA; clone size: NA; J gene: TRBJ2-4; V gene: TRBV10-3; CDR3 protein: AISESYWRGKNIQY